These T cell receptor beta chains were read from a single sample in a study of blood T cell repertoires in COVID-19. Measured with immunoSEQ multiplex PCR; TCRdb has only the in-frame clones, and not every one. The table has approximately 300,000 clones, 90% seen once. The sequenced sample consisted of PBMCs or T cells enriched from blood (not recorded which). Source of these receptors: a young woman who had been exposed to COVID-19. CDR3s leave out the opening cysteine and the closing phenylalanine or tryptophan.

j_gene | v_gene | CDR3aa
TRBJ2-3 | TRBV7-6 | ASSLGRLAGPDTQY
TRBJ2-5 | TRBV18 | ASSPLSTSQETQY
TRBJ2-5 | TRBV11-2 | ASSLRRTSGGAETQY
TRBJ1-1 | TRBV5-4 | ASSIGTETEAF
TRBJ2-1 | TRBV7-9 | ASSPNGGGAYNEQF
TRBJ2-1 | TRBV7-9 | ASSWAPGDEQF
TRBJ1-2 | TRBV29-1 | SVERGQGAGGYGYT
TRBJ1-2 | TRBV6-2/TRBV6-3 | ASSYIGRAYGYT
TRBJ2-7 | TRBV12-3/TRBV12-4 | ASSLVGYRERY
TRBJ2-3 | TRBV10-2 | ASSARVLGLDTQY